This T cell receptor (beta chain) was identified during a study of T cells in Graves' hyperthyroidism and ophthalmopathy. Turning to the study itself: Peripheral blood sampling occurred at initial diagnosis, before any treatment.

This clonotype was counted a single time. Diagnoses used clinical symptoms, serum thyroxine and TRAb, thyroid ultrasound and orbital computed tomography. The CDR3 totals 13 residues. Between the trimmed V and J ends, which lost 2 bases and 6 bases, there was a span of 11 bases. Germline loops: CDR1 SGHTA, CDR2 FQGTGA. TCR beta CDR3 sequences were amplified from RNA transcripts. HTBI primers were employed in a first-round RT-PCR of the TCR CDR3. TCRdb independently ran MiXCR on the multiplex PCR reads; one entry per CDR3 protein. Found here are 450,000 to 550,000 distinct CDR3 sequences, roughly a quarter of them singletons; the top ten hold around 10%.

The clonotype was recovered from a woman between 25 and 40 years old with Graves' ophthalmopathy. Sequenced input: blood. The chain carries TRBV7-3 and TRBJ2-7; D may correspond to TRBD1 or TRBD2 (5 bases each). CDR3 in amino acids: CASSLAGQGEQYF. The CDR3 DNA sequence: TGTGCCAGCAGCTTAGCGGGTCAGGGCGAGCAGTACTTC. The complete variable domain, with remaining parts taken from reference TRBV7-3 and TRBJ2-7, reads GAGVSQTPSNKVTEKGKYVELRCDPISGHTALYWYRQSLGQGPEFLIYFQGTGAADDSGLPNDRFFAVRPEGSVSTLKIQRTERGDSAVYLCASSLAGQGEQYFGPGTRLTVT.